This T cell receptor beta chain was identified in a study of shared clonotypes between healthy human individuals. Findings and caveats of the study: Clonotypes that were shared across several donors made up approximately 5.1% of naive CD4 clonotypes. Relative to clonotypes present in all four donors, those not shared had lower generation probabilities.

The junction had 5 bases not matched to a gene; V was cut back by 4 bases and J by 4 bases. Germline lookup yields CDR1 SGHVS and CDR2 FNYEAQ. The CDR3 length is 16 residues. The method was immunoSEQ multiplex PCR; TCRdb's version includes in-frame clones alone and lacks a portion of them. The data contain roughly 1,500,000 clones, roughly 98% of them singletons. As for this clone: Its antigen is unknown.

CD4+ cell separation produced CD45RA+ naive and CD45RA-negative memory subsets. V is TRBV7-6 and J is TRBJ2-1, with 12 bases matching TRBD2. Material: naive CD4+ T cells sorted from blood. Subset noted: CD45RA+ positively selected. The receptor was derived from a young man in good health. The CDR3 sequence is CASSSTSGRSYNEQFF. The CDR3, as DNA: TGTGCCAGCAGCTCGACTAGCGGGAGATCTTACAATGAGCAGTTCTTC.